The present T cell receptor (beta chain) was sequenced within a study of blood T cell repertoires in COVID-19. In the study overall: Nucleic acid was either cDNA or gDNA, and it came from T cells, B-cell-depleted T cells, or PBMCs.

The length of the CDR3 is 15 residues. CDR1 and CDR2 (germline): SEHNR, FQNEAQ (reference sequence). V was pared by 5 bases and J by 8 bases, with 10 bases of the junction left unmatched. Original analysis: Researchers report that nucleated cell counts were estimated from reference gene primer amplification. The table came from immunoSEQ multiplex PCR; TCRdb's copy has only in-frame clones and leaves some out. V and J calls plus clone size are reproduced from that table; the DNA served to infer D and trimming. The sample lists 150,000 to 180,000 clones; around 82% were seen once. This sequence was found in a man between 60 and 70 years old with COVID-19, enrolled during active disease. The sequencing sample was made of peripheral blood. The V and J genes are TRBV7-9 and TRBJ1-4; TRBD1 aligns across 8 bases. The chain's CDR3 is CASSRTGTVGEKLFF. Here the CDR3 DNA reads TGTGCCAGCAGCCGGACAGGGACAGTAGGAGAAAAACTGTTTTTT.